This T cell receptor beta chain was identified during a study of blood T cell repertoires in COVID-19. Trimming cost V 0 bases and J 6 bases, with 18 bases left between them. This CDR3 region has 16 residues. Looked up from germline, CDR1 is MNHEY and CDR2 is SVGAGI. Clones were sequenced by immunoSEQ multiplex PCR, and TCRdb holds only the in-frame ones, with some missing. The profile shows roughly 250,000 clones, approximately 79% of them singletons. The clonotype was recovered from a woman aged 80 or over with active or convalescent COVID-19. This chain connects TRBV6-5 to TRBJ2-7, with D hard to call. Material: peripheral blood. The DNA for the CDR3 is TGTGCCAGCAGTTACTCGAGGTTTACGCTAAGTGGCGAGCAGTACTTC. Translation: CASSYSRFTLSGEQYF.